This T cell receptor (beta chain) was documented in a study of T-cell memory formation after mild COVID-19. Study-level information: Clusters of TCRs were largely donor specific.

TCRdb ran MiXCR on the 5' RACE reads and lists one entry per CDR3 protein. Of 350,000 to 450,000 distinct CDR3 sequences listed, around 27% were seen once; the top ten hold roughly 14%. The CDR3 has 14 residues. The germline V gene has CDR1 SGHAT and CDR2 FQNNGV. After removal of 5 bases from V and 1 base from J, the junction contained 3 bases not matched to a gene. The chain uses TRBV11-2 and TRBJ2-7; TRBD1 agrees at 9 bases. The TCR comes from an adult woman who had mild COVID-19 (a few samples of this study predate the infection). Cell type and time point are not known. The specimen sequenced was PBMCs or a T cell subset sorted from them (not recorded which). CDR3 nucleotide sequence: TGTGCCAGCAGCCGACAGGGGGTGTCCTACGAGCAGTACTTC. It translates to CASSRQGVSYEQYF.